The source of this TCR beta chain is a study of blood T cell repertoires in COVID-19. Across the whole study: From T cells, B-cell-depleted T cells, or PBMCs came the material, which was cDNA or gDNA.

The method was immunoSEQ multiplex PCR; TCRdb's version includes in-frame clones alone and lacks a portion of them. The sample records about 43,000 clones, approximately 86% being singletons. This CDR3 has 18 amino acids. The germline gives CDR1 SGHVS, CDR2 FQNEAQ. The junction had 14 bases not matched to a gene; V was cut back by 2 bases and J by 7 bases. J is TRBJ2-1 and V is TRBV7-8; 10 nucleotides line up with TRBD2. Material for sequencing was peripheral blood. This clonotype originated in a woman of 80 years or more with active COVID-19. The CDR3 bases are TGTGCCAGCAGCTTATTTGTGAGCGGGGGGGCATCTTGGAATGAGCAGTTCTTC. It specifies CASSLFVSGGASWNEQFF. Based on the CDR3 plus reference TRBV7-8 and TRBJ2-1, the full variable domain is GAGVSQSPRYKVAKRGQDVALRCDPISGHVSLFWYQQALGQGPEFLTYFQNEAQLDKSGLPSDRFFAERPEGSVSTLKIQRTQQEDSAVYLCASSLFVSGGASWNEQFFGPGTRLTVL.